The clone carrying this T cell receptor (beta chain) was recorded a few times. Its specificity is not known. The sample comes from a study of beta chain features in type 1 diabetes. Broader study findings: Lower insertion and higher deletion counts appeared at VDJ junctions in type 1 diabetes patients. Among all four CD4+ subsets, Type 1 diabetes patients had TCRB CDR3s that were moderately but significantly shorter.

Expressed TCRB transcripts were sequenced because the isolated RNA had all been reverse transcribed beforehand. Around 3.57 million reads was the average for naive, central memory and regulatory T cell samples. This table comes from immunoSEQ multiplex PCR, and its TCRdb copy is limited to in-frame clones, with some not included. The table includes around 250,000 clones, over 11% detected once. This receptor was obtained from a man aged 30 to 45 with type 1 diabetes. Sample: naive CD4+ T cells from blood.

The CDR3 DNA follows: TGCGCCAGCACGGGGGGGCCTACCTACGAGCAGTACTTC. Translation: CASTGGPTYEQYF. J is TRBJ2-7 and V is TRBV5-1; 8 bases agree with TRBD2. Germline V gives CDR1 SGHRS, CDR2 YFSETQ. V trimming: 6 bases; J trimming: 2 bases; junction bases outside the gene matches: 4. The CDR3 runs to 13 residues.